The 23 T cell receptor beta chains given below trace back to one sample, sequenced in a study of vaccination effects on CD4 cells after COVID-19. The assay was immunoSEQ multiplex PCR, and TCRdb's table has in-frame clones only and misses some. Seen here are roughly 26,000 clones, around three quarters observed once, and the top ten hold roughly 15%. These receptors' antigens are unknown. Antigen-specific CD4+ T cells were expanded with viral peptide pools in the ViraFEST assay before sequencing. Researchers isolated CD4+ T cells once roughly nine days of culture had elapsed. Between March and December 2020, the person had a SARS-CoV-2 infection that PCR confirmed. Sequencing was performed on CD4+ T cells from PBMCs cultured with HCoV-NL63 spike peptides, taken before COVID-19 vaccination. Receptors were obtained from a human donor who had a prior SARS-CoV-2 infection.

The chain recombines TRBV5-1 with TRBJ1-4; TRBD1 is a possible D gene (5 bases). This CDR3 is 15 amino acids long. Trimming removed 1 base from V and 6 bases from J, with 13 bases in between. Per the germline V gene, CDR1 is SGHRS and CDR2 is YFSETQ. CDR3 sequence reads: CASSLTIGGDEKLFF. CDR3 in DNA: TGCGCCAGCAGCTTGACTATCGGGGGGGATGAAAAACTGTTTTTT.

This clone appeared a single time. This chain uses TRBV5-5 with TRBJ1-4; TRBD1 matches at 9 bases. This CDR3 has 16 residues. V lost 5 bases and J lost 5; bases outside the gene matches: 10. The V gene's germline CDR1 is SGHKS and CDR2 YYEKEE (reference sequence). The CDR3 here is CASRTSTGTGNEKLFF. CDR3 nucleotide sequence: TGTGCCAGCAGGACGTCAACCGGGACAGGGAATGAAAAACTGTTTTTT.

This sequence joins TRBV18 and TRBJ1-4; D gene unclear. The CDR3 has 15 amino acids. The V and J ends lost 1 base and 6 bases respectively, with 12 bases between them. Per the germline V gene, CDR1 is KGHSH and CDR2 is LQKENI. CDR3 bases: TGTGCCAGCTCACCACGGGTAGGGATCGATGAAAAACTGTTTTTT. Translating gives CASSPRVGIDEKLFF.

This clone was observed a single time. The chain recombines TRBV7-2 with TRBJ1-2; no clear D. Germline V gene sequence: CDR1 SGHTA, CDR2 FQGNSA. V was trimmed by 1 base and J by 0 bases, leaving 6 bases between them. This CDR3 has 14 amino acids. The CDR3 sequence is CASSLGHTNYGYTF. CDR3 sequence (DNA): TGTGCCAGCAGCTTAGGTCACACTAACTATGGCTACACCTTC.

The V and J genes are TRBV7-2 and TRBJ2-5; unclear D gene. The V and J ends lost 1 base and 5 bases respectively, with 14 bases between them. This CDR3 spans 15 amino acids. Germline lookup yields CDR1 SGHTA and CDR2 FQGNSA. The DNA of the CDR3 is TGTGCCAGCAGCTTAGGGGCAGCTTTAGGGGAGACCCAGTACTTC. This encodes CASSLGAALGETQYF.

The genes are TRBV2 and TRBJ1-2, with D maybe TRBD1 (5 bases). Germline V gene lookup returns CDR1 SNHLY and CDR2 FYNNEI. CDR3 length: 13 amino acids. V lost 2 bases and J 8 bases, leaving 12 bases between the germline ends. CDR3 DNA sequence: TGTGCCAGCAGTGAATACCCAGGGAGCGGCTACACCTTC. Amino acids: CASSEYPGSGYTF.

This rearrangement joins TRBV7-2 to TRBJ1-5, with 11 bases lining up with TRBD1. CDR1 is SGHTA and CDR2 is FQGNSA in the germline V gene. V dropped 5 bases and J dropped 6; count of bases not matched to a gene: 3. The CDR3 extends over 14 amino acids. CDR3 in amino acids: CASSQGTGGQPQHF. The CDR3 DNA follows: TGTGCCAGCAGCCAGGGGACAGGGGGTCAGCCCCAGCATTTT. Variable domain in full (rest from reference TRBV7-2 and TRBJ1-5): GAGVSQSPSNKVTEKGKDVELRCDPISGHTALYWYRQSLGQGLEFLIYFQGNSAPDKSGLPSDRFSAERTGGSVSTLTIQRTQQEDSAVYLCASSQGTGGQPQHFGDGTRLSIL.

The chain uses TRBV3-1 (or the pseudogene TRBV3-2) and TRBJ1-3; TRBD1 might be the D (5 bases). This CDR3 has 14 amino acids. V was cut by 3 bases and J by 1 base, with 7 bases left in between. The germline gives CDR1 LGHDT, CDR2 YNNKEL (reference sequence). This CDR3 is CASSQAGSGNTIYF. CDR3 coding DNA: TGTGCCAGCAGCCAGGCAGGGTCTGGAAACACCATATATTTT.

The chain has TRBV7-6 and TRBJ1-5, with D possibly matching TRBD1 (6 bases). The CDR3 sequence is 16 residues long. Trimming removed 1 base from V and 3 bases from J, with 13 bases in between. Germline-derived CDR1 and CDR2 are SGHVS and FNYEAQ. The CDR3 nucleotides are TGTGCCAGCAGCTTAGGGGTGAGGGGGAACAATCAGCCCCAGCATTTT. As protein: CASSLGVRGNNQPQHF.

V usage is TRBV6-6 and J usage is TRBJ1-4, with D maybe TRBD1 (6 bases). Trimming took off 2 bases at V and 0 bases at J, with 10 bases between the two ends. The CDR3 is 16 amino acids. The germline V gene has CDR1 MNHNY and CDR2 SVGAGI (reference sequence). The CDR3 loop is CASSYGRTATNEKLFF. The CDR3 DNA sequence: TGTGCCAGCAGTTACGGTCGGACAGCAACTAATGAAAAACTGTTTTTT.

This chain connects TRBV27 to TRBJ1-5; TRBD1 might be the D (6 bases). Trimming stripped 2 bases from V and 4 bases from J, with 24 bases between. The CDR3 sequence is 19 residues long. Germline V lookup: CDR1 MNHEY, CDR2 SMNVEV (reference sequence). The CDR3 protein is CASSLGPPQGRQGNQPQHF. In DNA, the CDR3 is TGTGCCAGCAGTTTAGGTCCCCCACAGGGCAGGCAGGGAAATCAGCCCCAGCATTTT.

The chain employs TRBV9 and TRBJ1-5; no definite D call. CDR3 length: 13 amino acids. Germline V gene sequence: CDR1 SGDLS, CDR2 YYNGEE. The ends were cut back, 4 bases at V and 0 bases at J, with 5 bases in the middle. The CDR3 protein is CASSSDSNQPQHF. Here the CDR3 DNA reads TGTGCCAGCAGCAGCGATAGCAATCAGCCCCAGCATTTT.

The rearrangement joins TRBV2 to TRBJ2-5, with unresolved D. The CDR3 runs to 14 residues. Germline V CDR1 and CDR2: SNHLY, FYNNEI. The V gene lost 5 bases and the J gene lost 4 bases, with 14 bases spanning the gap. CDR3 DNA: TGTGCCAGCAGTTCCCCTAGAGAAGGAGAGACCCAGTACTTC. The encoded protein is CASSSPREGETQYF.

The V call is TRBV7-9, the J call TRBJ2-3; 8 bases align to TRBD2. Unmatched junction bases numbered 10, after V lost 4 bases and J lost 4 bases. The CDR3 has 16 residues. The germline gives CDR1 SEHNR, CDR2 FQNEAQ (reference sequence). DNA for the CDR3: TGTGCCAGCAGCTCCTCCCTAGGACTAGCTGCAGATACGCAGTATTTT. Encoded protein: CASSSSLGLAADTQYF.

This clone has only a few counts. This rearrangement joins TRBV9 to TRBJ1-2; D is unclear. CDR1 is SGDLS and CDR2 is YYNGEE in the germline V gene. The CDR3 is 16 residues long. The V end was cut by 3 bases, the J end by 2 bases, with 17 bases between. As DNA, the CDR3 is TGTGCCAGCAGCGAAGACCTCCTCCCGGGGAACTATGGCTACACCTTC. Amino acid sequence: CASSEDLLPGNYGYTF.

The rearrangement uses TRBV18 and TRBJ2-3; possibly TRBD1 for D (5 bases). V was trimmed by 2 bases and J by 3 bases, leaving 12 bases between them. Germline V gene lookup returns CDR1 KGHSH and CDR2 LQKENI. The CDR3 runs to 15 residues. This chain's CDR3 is CASSPDRQRTDTQYF. The CDR3 DNA is TGTGCCAGCTCACCAGATCGACAGAGGACAGATACGCAGTATTTT.

This clone was seen only once. The chain couples TRBV10-3 to TRBJ2-2; D is ambiguous. Germline-derived CDR1 and CDR2 are ENHRY and SYGVKD. The V and J ends lost 7 bases and 2 bases respectively, with 8 bases between them. This CDR3 is 13 amino acids long. As DNA, the CDR3 is TGTGCCATCACCACAGAAAACACCGGGGAGCTGTTTTTT. Translation: CAITTENTGELFF.

The rearrangement links TRBV6-4 to TRBJ1-1, with D perhaps matching TRBD1 (5 bases). The CDR3 is 13 amino acids. The V gene lost 0 bases and the J gene lost 6 bases, with 8 bases spanning the gap. Germline V lookup: CDR1 MRHNA, CDR2 SNTAGT. This CDR3 reads CASSDSRAAEAFF. The CDR3 DNA sequence: TGTGCCAGCAGTGACTCCAGGGCCGCTGAAGCTTTCTTT.

The chain recombines TRBV15 with TRBJ1-4; D not certain. This CDR3 has 16 amino acids. Germline-derived CDR1 and CDR2 are LNHNV and YYDKDF (reference sequence). The ends were cut back, 1 base at V and 2 bases at J, with 11 bases in the middle. CDR3 bases: TGTGCCACCAGCAGAGGGGGATCCACGACTAATGAAAAACTGTTTTTT. It encodes CATSRGGSTTNEKLFF.

The chain employs TRBV18 and TRBJ2-3; tentative D call: TRBD2 (7 bases). This CDR3 is built from 15 residues. CDR1 and CDR2 from the germline V gene are KGHSH and LQKENI. The V gene lost 5 bases and the J gene lost 5 bases, with 17 bases spanning the gap. Here the CDR3 reads CASSWGGASRDTQYF. The CDR3 region has the DNA TGTGCCAGCTCATGGGGGGGGGCCAGTCGAGATACGCAGTATTTT. Combining the CDR3 with reference TRBV18 and TRBJ2-3 gives the whole variable domain NAGVMQNPRHLVRRRGQEARLRCSPMKGHSHVYWYRQLPEEGLKFMVYLQKENIIDESGMPKERFSAEFPKEGPSILRIQQVVRGDSAAYFCASSWGGASRDTQYFGPGTRLTVL.

This chain connects TRBV5-1 to TRBJ1-5, with TRBD1 identical over 7 bases. Germline-derived CDR1 and CDR2 are SGHRS and YFSETQ. The CDR3 contains 19 residues. Germline trimming cut 7 bases from V and 3 bases from J; bases unmatched to any gene: 22. The CDR3 DNA is TGCGCCAGCCGTCCCCCTATCCTAAGACAGGGTCGTATCAATCAGCCCCAGCATTTT. Translating gives CASRPPILRQGRINQPQHF.

This chain uses TRBV24-1 with TRBJ2-3; 8 nucleotides line up with TRBD2. The CDR3 spans 16 residues. V lost 7 bases, J lost 0 bases, and 8 bases stayed unmatched. Germline V gene data show CDR1 as KGHDR and CDR2 as SFDVKD. CDR3 sequence: CATSGGAGTSTDTQYF. The DNA of the CDR3 is TGTGCCACCAGCGGGGGGGCAGGGACTAGCACAGATACGCAGTATTTT.

The J gene is TRBJ1-5, the V gene TRBV5-6; D uncertain. Germline assignment: CDR1 SGHDT and CDR2 YYEEEE. The length of the CDR3 is 15 residues. Deletions cut 0 bases from V and 0 bases from J, with 7 bases between. DNA of the CDR3: TGTGCCAGCAGCTTGGGAGCTTATAGCAATCAGCCCCAGCATTTT. Its translation: CASSLGAYSNQPQHF.